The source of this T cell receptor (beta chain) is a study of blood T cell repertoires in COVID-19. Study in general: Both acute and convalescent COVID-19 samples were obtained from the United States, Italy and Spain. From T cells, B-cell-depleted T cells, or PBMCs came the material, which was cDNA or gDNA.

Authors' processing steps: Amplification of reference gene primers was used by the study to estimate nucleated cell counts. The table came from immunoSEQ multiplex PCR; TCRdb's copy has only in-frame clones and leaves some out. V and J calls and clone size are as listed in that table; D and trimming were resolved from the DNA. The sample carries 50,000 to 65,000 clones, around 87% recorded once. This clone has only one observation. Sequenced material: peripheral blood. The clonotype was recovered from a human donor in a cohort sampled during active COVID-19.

DNA for the CDR3: TGCAGCGTGCTGACAGGGGGCGATGGCTACACCTTC. The encoded protein is CSVLTGGDGYTF. V usage is TRBV29-1 and J usage is TRBJ1-2, with 10 bases aligning to TRBD1. The V gene's germline CDR1 is SQVTM and CDR2 ANQGSEA. This CDR3 region has 12 residues. V trimming: 6 bases; J trimming: 6 bases; junction bases outside the gene matches: 4.